A single sample is the source of the 2 T cell receptor beta chains below, sequenced in a study of HIV-infected patients and healthy controls. TCRdb processed the 5' RACE reads anew with MiXCR; each CDR3 protein has one entry. The sample carries 60,000 to 75,000 distinct CDR3 sequences, about a sixth recorded once. The sequenced sample was CD4+ T cells from blood. These receptors all come from a human donor in good health.

This clonotype turned up a few times. This chain uses TRBV20-1 with TRBJ2-1; 8 bases match TRBD2. The V segment lost 5 bases and the J segment 7 bases; nucleotides outside the gene matches: 13. This CDR3 comprises 15 residues. Germline V gene sequence: CDR1 DFQATT, CDR2 SNEGSKA (reference sequence). The CDR3 DNA follows: TGCAGTGCTTACCTAGCGGGCGATGTGAAGAATGAGCAGTTCTTC. Its protein is CSAYLAGDVKNEQFF.

Many counts were recorded for this clonotype. The chain uses TRBV12-3 or TRBV12-4 and TRBJ1-1; 8 nucleotides align to TRBD1. This CDR3 has 15 amino acids. Trimming at V came to 6 bases and at J to 0 bases, leaving 6 bases not matched to a gene. Here the CDR3 reads CASSYRGSVNTEAFF. CDR3 DNA sequence: TGTGCCAGCAGCTACAGGGGGTCGGTGAACACTGAAGCTTTCTTT.